Shown below are 15 T cell receptor beta chains from a single sample sequenced in a study of blood T cell repertoires in COVID-19. The data were produced by immunoSEQ multiplex PCR, yet TCRdb's version contains in-frame clones alone and is incomplete. The sample records tens of thousands of clones, 80% to 90% being singletons. Sequencing was performed on peripheral blood. These receptors were taken from a woman of 80 years or more with active COVID-19.

The chain uses TRBV2 and TRBJ2-5; 7 bases are shared with TRBD2. Germline assignment: CDR1 SNHLY and CDR2 FYNNEI. This CDR3 region has 13 residues. Trimming at V came to 8 bases and at J to 1 base, leaving 4 bases not matched to a gene. The CDR3 nucleotides read TGTGCCAGCGAAACTAGCGTCCAAGAGACCCAGTACTTC. This sequence encodes CASETSVQETQYF.

The gene calls are TRBV10-3 and TRBJ2-2; 8 positions match TRBD1. V lost 8 bases and J lost 1; bases outside the gene matches: 6. Germline CDR1 and CDR2: ENHRY and SYGVKD. The CDR3 totals 15 residues. Written as DNA, the CDR3 is TGTGCCATCCACCGGACAGGGCTGAACACCGGGGAGCTGTTTTTT. Amino acids: CAIHRTGLNTGELFF.

J is TRBJ2-7 and V is TRBV7-7, with 12 bases fitting TRBD1. The CDR3 spans 16 residues. Germline trimming cut 1 base from V and 5 bases from J; bases unmatched to any gene: 6. Per the germline V gene, CDR1 is SSHAT and CDR2 is FNYEAQ (reference sequence). The CDR3 is CASSLGAGQGANEQYF. Written as DNA, the CDR3 is TGTGCCAGCAGCTTAGGAGCGGGACAGGGGGCGAACGAGCAGTACTTC.

V gene TRBV19 combines with J gene TRBJ2-2; TRBD2 agrees at 8 bases. This CDR3 comprises 17 residues. The V and J ends lost 1 base and 4 bases, in that order; junction bases with no gene match: 8. Germline CDR1 LNHDA, CDR2 SQIVND (reference sequence). In DNA, the CDR3 is TGTGCCAGTAGTATAGGTGGTAGCGGGATGGTCACCGGGGAGCTGTTTTTT. Encoded protein: CASSIGGSGMVTGELFF.

The rearrangement links TRBV19 to TRBJ2-7; 7 bases map to TRBD2. The CDR3 has 14 amino acids. V gave up 4 bases and J gave up 3 bases; unmatched junction bases: 6. CDR1 LNHDA and CDR2 SQIVND come from the germline V gene (reference sequence). As DNA, the CDR3 is TGTGCCAGTAGTACCCCCGGACTAGTCTACGAGCAGTACTTC. Translation gives CASSTPGLVYEQYF.

The gene calls are TRBV7-6 and TRBJ2-1; 12 bases are a match to TRBD2. V shed 3 bases, J shed 5 bases, and the junction held 11 bases outside the gene matches. CDR1 is SGHVS and CDR2 is FNYEAQ in the germline V gene. The CDR3 consists of 18 residues. The CDR3 nucleotides are TGTGCCAGCAGCTTGACTAGCGGGAGAGAACGCCCTAACAATGAGCAGTTCTTC. Its translation is CASSLTSGRERPNNEQFF.

The J gene is TRBJ1-5, the V gene TRBV19, with D perhaps TRBD1 (5 bases). V was shortened by 1 base and J by 2 bases, with 9 bases between the two germline ends. Germline loops: CDR1 LNHDA, CDR2 SQIVND (reference sequence). This CDR3 is built from 15 residues. The DNA for the CDR3 is TGTGCCAGTAGTATAGGCAGGGTCGGCAATCAGCCCCAGCATTTT. Its translation is CASSIGRVGNQPQHF.

The gene calls are TRBV5-1 and TRBJ2-2; TRBD1 might be the D (5 bases). Germline loops: CDR1 SGHRS, CDR2 YFSETQ. CDR3 length equals 16 residues. With 1 base removed from V and 0 bases from J, the gap between germline ends came to 10 bases. The CDR3 sequence is CASSLRRGANTGELFF. In DNA form, the CDR3 reads TGCGCCAGCAGCTTGCGTAGGGGCGCGAACACCGGGGAGCTGTTTTTT.

The rearrangement joins TRBV7-2 to TRBJ1-5; TRBD1 matches 8 bases. This CDR3 contains 15 residues. J was trimmed by 4 bases and V by 4 bases; bases with no gene match: 6. CDR1 and CDR2 (germline): SGHTA, FQGNSA. CDR3 sequence reads: CASSSQGARNQPQHF. CDR3 DNA: TGTGCCAGCAGCTCTCAGGGGGCGAGGAATCAGCCCCAGCATTTT.

The genes are TRBV6-2 or TRBV6-3 and TRBJ2-1; D gene ambiguous. Germline-derived CDR1 and CDR2 are MNHEY and SVGEGT. Trimming took off 4 bases at V and 10 bases at J, with 17 bases between the two ends. The CDR3 loop spans 14 amino acids. The CDR3 DNA sequence: TGTGCCAGCAGTTTCGACCTAACCTTCGGGGAGCAGTTCTTC. Protein: CASSFDLTFGEQFF.

This clone occurred once. J is TRBJ2-2 and V is TRBV19, with a possible D match to TRBD2 (5 bases). Germline loops: CDR1 LNHDA, CDR2 SQIVND (reference sequence). This CDR3 comprises 15 residues. The germline V and J ends were trimmed by 4 bases and 2 bases, with 11 bases remaining between them. The CDR3 spells CASSRDEGNTGELFF. CDR3 DNA: TGTGCCAGTAGTAGGGATGAGGGTAACACCGGGGAGCTGTTTTTT.

Written as DNA, the CDR3 is TGTGCCAGCAGTTTAAAACTTTACAATGAGCAGTTCTTC. The encoded protein is CASSLKLYNEQFF. The chain links TRBV27 to TRBJ2-1; no clear D. This CDR3 has 13 residues. The V gene's germline CDR1 is MNHEY and CDR2 SMNVEV (reference sequence). Trimming removed 2 bases at V and 4 bases at J, with 6 bases between.

The chain couples TRBV7-2 to TRBJ2-1, with TRBD2 matching over 8 bases. The V gene's germline CDR1 is SGHTA and CDR2 FQGNSA. The CDR3 length is 15 residues. Trimming took 4 bases from V and 9 from J; bases not matched to a gene: 11. The CDR3 protein is CASSSQAGAVGEQFF. The CDR3 DNA follows: TGTGCCAGCAGCTCCCAAGCGGGAGCGGTAGGTGAGCAGTTCTTC. The full variable domain, its missing parts supplied by reference TRBV7-2 and TRBJ2-1, is GAGVSQSPSNKVTEKGKDVELRCDPISGHTALYWYRQSLGQGLEFLIYFQGNSAPDKSGLPSDRFSAERTGGSVSTLTIQRTQQEDSAVYLCASSSQAGAVGEQFFGPGTRLTVL.

The chain uses TRBV5-1 and TRBJ2-7; D is perhaps TRBD1 (5 bases). Per germline, CDR1 SGHRS and CDR2 YFSETQ. V lost 4 bases and J lost 2, with 19 bases in between. The CDR3 runs 16 residues. In DNA form, the CDR3 reads TGCGCCAGCAGCAACGCGCAAGGGGTGTTCCCCTACGAGCAGTACTTC. It translates to CASSNAQGVFPYEQYF.

This clone was picked up a small number of times. The rearrangement links TRBV5-4 to TRBJ2-1; TRBD2 matches 10 bases. Losses at the gene ends were 4 bases for V and 8 bases for J; bases not matched to a gene: 15. The CDR3 consists of 17 residues. Germline-derived CDR1 and CDR2 are SGHNT and YYREEE (reference sequence). The CDR3, as DNA: TGTGCCAGCAGCCCGACCCTCCTAGCGGGGGCCTTCGATGAGCAGTTCTTC. Protein product: CASSPTLLAGAFDEQFF.